This T cell receptor beta chain was profiled in a study of monozygotic twins with cystic fibrosis. Sequencing used immunoSEQ multiplex PCR; TCRdb keeps in-frame clones, though not all of them. The table records some 10,000 clones, 99% to 99.4% of them present only once. Germline assignment: CDR1 SGHDT and CDR2 YYEEEE. V lost 5 bases and J lost 2, with 12 bases in between. The CDR3 has 14 residues. The J gene is TRBJ2-3, the V gene TRBV5-6, with D possibly TRBD1 on 6 matching bases. Sequenced sample: blood. This TCR derives from a man younger than 30 with cystic fibrosis. The chain's CDR3 is CASRAGTTTDTQYF. CDR3 in DNA: TGTGCCAGCAGGGCCGGGACAACCACAGATACGCAGTATTTT.